These T cell receptor beta chains were read from a single sample in a study of T cell responses to AZD1222 COVID-19 vaccine. Assay used: immunoSEQ multiplex PCR; TCRdb lists only in-frame clones, some missing. The repertoire holds approximately 100,000 clones, with about nine tenths as singletons. The sequenced sample was peripheral blood, obtained on day 0 of AZD1222 vaccination. The source is an adult in good health. Each CDR3 is given with its conserved first and last residue. The order of the fields is J gene, V gene, clone size, D gene, CDR3 protein, CDR3 DNA. D genes are given only for firm matches. Some rows mark clone size as missing; the rest say once, few, many or name a class of expanded clone.

TRBJ1-1 | TRBV5-1 | NA | TRBD1 | CASSWTGLGEAFF | TGCGCCAGCAGCTGGACAGGGTTGGGAGAAGCTTTCTTT
TRBJ1-4 | TRBV2 | once | NA | CASSGVEGTNEKLFF | TGTGCCAGCAGTGGGGTGGAGGGGACTAATGAAAAACTGTTTTTT
TRBJ1-5 | TRBV2 | NA | TRBD1 | CASDRERASNQPQHF | TGTGCCAGCGACAGGGAAAGGGCTAGCAATCAGCCCCAGCATTTT
TRBJ2-3 | TRBV7-9 | NA | NA | CASSPTRGTDTQYF | TGTGCCAGCAGCCCCACTAGGGGCACAGATACGCAGTATTTT
TRBJ1-2 | TRBV5-4 | NA | NA | CASSLDRGRHGYTF | TGTGCCAGCAGCTTGGATCGGGGAAGGCATGGCTACACCTTC
TRBJ2-3 | TRBV5-1 | NA | NA | CASSLHSGGSTDTQYF | TGCGCCAGCAGCTTGCATAGTGGGGGTAGCACAGATACGCAGTATTTT
TRBJ2-7 | TRBV11-1 | once | TRBD1 | CASSRTGAAYEQYF | TGTGCCAGCAGCCGAACAGGGGCGGCCTACGAGCAGTACTTC
TRBJ2-3 | TRBV5-4 | NA | NA | CASSLTSAPDTQYF | TGTGCCAGCAGCCTTACTAGTGCCCCAGATACGCAGTATTTT
TRBJ2-3 | TRBV9 | NA | TRBD2 | CASSVELGGTTDTQYF | TGTGCCAGCAGCGTAGAGCTGGGGGGGACCACAGATACGCAGTATTTT
TRBJ2-6 | TRBV3-1/TRBV3-2 | NA | NA | CASSQDSTGANVLTF | TGTGCCAGCAGCCAAGACAGTACTGGGGCCAACGTCCTGACTTTC
TRBJ1-2 | TRBV3-1/TRBV3-2 | NA | NA | CASSQASQGFGYGYTF | TGTGCCAGCAGCCAAGCCTCACAGGGCTTCGGCTATGGCTACACCTTC
TRBJ1-2 | TRBV5-6 | NA | NA | CASSFPGANYGYTF | TGTGCCAGCAGCTTCCCGGGGGCTAACTATGGCTACACCTTC
TRBJ2-2 | TRBV6-5 | NA | NA | CASSRRGPDGELFF | TGTGCCAGCAGCCGACGCGGGCCAGACGGGGAGCTGTTTTTT
TRBJ2-7 | TRBV18 | NA | TRBD1 | CASSPPAVQGFNEQYF | TGTGCCAGCTCACCACCGGCGGTACAGGGGTTCAACGAGCAGTACTTC
TRBJ2-1 | TRBV10-1 | NA | NA | CASSDPTSGDANEQFF | TGCGCCAGCAGTGACCCCACTAGTGGGGATGCAAATGAGCAGTTCTTC
TRBJ2-5 | TRBV27 | NA | TRBD2 | CASSRTSGGNIRETQYF | TGTGCCAGCAGCCGGACTAGCGGGGGGAACATACGAGAGACCCAGTACTTC
TRBJ1-3 | TRBV30 | NA | NA | CAWSPTGFSSGNTIYF | TGTGCCTGGAGTCCTACAGGGTTCTCCTCTGGAAACACCATATATTTT
TRBJ1-3 | TRBV7-2 | NA | NA | CASGPPQGGGNTIYF | TGTGCCAGCGGACCCCCGCAGGGAGGGGGAAACACCATATATTTT
TRBJ1-2 | TRBV4-1 | NA | TRBD1 | CASSQRTGSYGYTF | TGCGCCAGCAGCCAACGGACAGGGTCTTATGGCTACACCTTC
TRBJ2-7 | TRBV30 | NA | TRBD1 | CAWSSGQGYYEQYF | TGTGCCTGGAGTTCGGGACAGGGCTACTACGAGCAGTACTTC
TRBJ1-2 | TRBV5-1 | NA | NA | CASSPGHANYGYTF | TGCGCCAGCAGCCCGGGCCACGCTAACTATGGCTACACCTTC
TRBJ2-3 | TRBV29-1 | NA | NA | CSVDPTNEGTQYF | TGCAGCGTTGATCCTACAAACGAGGGTACGCAGTATTTT
TRBJ1-4 | TRBV3-1/TRBV3-2 | once | NA | CASSQGGSQNEKLFF | TGTGCCAGCAGCCAAGGAGGCAGCCAGAATGAAAAACTGTTTTTT
TRBJ1-2 | TRBV5-1 | NA | NA | CASSLDSPNYGYTF | TGCGCCAGCAGCTTGGACAGTCCTAACTATGGCTACACCTTC
TRBJ2-7 | TRBV27 | NA | NA | CASSSRQGGHEQYF | TGTGCCAGCAGTTCTAGGCAGGGTGGACACGAGCAGTACTTC
TRBJ1-1 | TRBV6-5 | NA | NA | CASTAGSNSVTEAFF | TGTGCCAGCACGGCGGGCAGCAATAGCGTCACTGAAGCTTTCTTT
TRBJ2-1 | TRBV7-3 | NA | NA | CASSLGGLNNEQFF | TGTGCCAGCAGCCTAGGGGGACTTAACAATGAGCAGTTCTTC
TRBJ1-2 | TRBV5-4 | few | TRBD1 | CATATGTGEIGGYTF | TGTGCCACAGCAACCGGGACAGGGGAAATAGGCGGCTACACCTTC
TRBJ2-7 | TRBV2 | NA | NA | CASRKKDRVFSYEQYF | TGTGCCAGCAGGAAAAAGGATCGGGTTTTCTCCTACGAGCAGTACTTC
TRBJ2-7 | TRBV7-3 | NA | NA | CASSLTDNPYEQYF | TGTGCCAGCAGCTTAACGGACAACCCCTACGAGCAGTACTTC
TRBJ1-5 | TRBV10-2 | NA | TRBD1 | CASSDWGQGVVQPQHF | TGCGCCAGCAGTGACTGGGGACAGGGTGTGGTTCAGCCCCAGCATTTT
TRBJ1-1 | TRBV25-1 | NA | NA | CASSTDRELAEAFF | TGTGCCAGCAGTACAGACCGCGAGTTGGCTGAAGCTTTCTTT
TRBJ2-1 | TRBV7-3 | NA | NA | CASSLPEGVQRNNEQFF | TGTGCCAGCAGCTTACCGGAAGGGGTGCAGCGGAACAATGAGCAGTTCTTC
TRBJ1-5 | TRBV28 | few | TRBD1 | CASRQAGGVQPQHF | TGTGCCAGCAGACAAGCAGGGGGCGTTCAGCCCCAGCATTTT
TRBJ2-3 | TRBV5-1 | NA | NA | CASSLGGRHQDTQYF | TGCGCCAGCAGCTTGGGGGGGAGGCATCAAGATACGCAGTATTTT
TRBJ1-2 | TRBV27 | NA | TRBD1 | CASRPGKGQTSNYGYTF | TGTGCCAGCAGACCCGGCAAGGGACAGACTTCTAACTATGGCTACACCTTC
TRBJ2-3 | TRBV5-4 | NA | NA | CASSRVQGTDTQYF | TGTGCCAGCAGCCGCGTCCAGGGTACAGATACGCAGTATTTT
TRBJ1-2 | TRBV7-8 | NA | NA | CASSLALVRGYYGYTF | TGTGCCAGCAGCTTAGCGTTGGTAAGGGGATACTATGGCTACACCTTC
TRBJ1-1 | TRBV29-1 | NA | NA | CSVAWNTEAFF | TGCAGCGTTGCGTGGAACACTGAAGCTTTCTTT
TRBJ1-5 | TRBV18 | NA | NA | CASSFSGAGDDQPQHF | TGTGCCAGCTCATTTTCCGGAGCGGGGGACGATCAGCCCCAGCATTTT
TRBJ1-1 | TRBV19 | NA | NA | CASSVEGRGEAFF | TGTGCCAGTAGTGTGGAGGGTCGGGGTGAAGCTTTCTTT
TRBJ2-7 | TRBV2 | NA | NA | CASNFPEQYF | TGTGCCAGCAACTTCCCCGAGCAGTACTTC
TRBJ1-5 | TRBV2 | NA | NA | CASSAGPAALMQHF | TGTGCCAGCAGTGCGGGGCCCGCGGCACTGATGCAGCATTTT
TRBJ1-6 | TRBV5-1 | once | NA | CASSLVNSPLHF | TGCGCCAGCAGCTTGGTGAATTCACCCCTCCACTTT
TRBJ2-7 | TRBV3-1/TRBV3-2 | NA | NA | CASTQGGGRGHEQYF | TGTGCCAGCACCCAAGGCGGGGGCCGGGGACACGAGCAGTACTTC
TRBJ1-2 | TRBV6-5 | once | NA | CASSSARGNYGYTF | TGTGCCAGCAGTTCTGCCAGGGGAAACTATGGCTACACCTTC
TRBJ1-6 | TRBV5-6 | NA | TRBD1 | CASSRDRGNSPLHF | TGTGCCAGCAGCCGGGACAGGGGGAATTCACCCCTCCACTTT
TRBJ2-6 | TRBV19 | NA | NA | CASSRYSSAGANVLTF | TGTGCCAGTAGTAGGTACAGCTCGGCTGGGGCCAACGTCCTGACTTTC
TRBJ2-5 | TRBV2 | NA | TRBD1 | CASSEPRDRGQETQYF | TGTGCCAGCAGTGAGCCCCGGGACAGGGGGCAAGAGACCCAGTACTTC
TRBJ1-1 | TRBV18 | once | NA | CASSPQDSLTEAFF | TGTGCCAGCTCACCACAGGACAGCCTCACTGAAGCTTTCTTT
TRBJ1-3 | TRBV2 | NA | NA | CASSPAINTIYF | TGTGCCAGCAGTCCAGCTATTAACACCATATATTTT
TRBJ1-1 | TRBV18 | NA | NA | CASSPRAGEAFF | TGTGCCAGCTCACCACGGGCAGGTGAAGCTTTCTTT
TRBJ1-4 | TRBV24-1 | once | NA | CATNLKGTGRSRTNEKLFF | TGTGCCACCAATTTAAAAGGCACAGGGCGTAGTAGGACTAATGAAAAACTGTTTTTT
TRBJ1-2 | TRBV5-6 | NA | NA | CASSWGETGYTF | TGTGCCAGCAGCTGGGGTGAAACGGGCTACACCTTC
TRBJ1-5 | TRBV6-5 | NA | TRBD1 | CASSKTGASNQPQHF | TGTGCCAGCAGTAAGACAGGGGCAAGCAATCAGCCCCAGCATTTT
TRBJ1-1 | TRBV7-9 | NA | NA | CATGFAEAFF | TGTGCCACAGGATTCGCTGAAGCTTTCTTT
TRBJ2-5 | TRBV6-5 | NA | NA | CASVQETQYF | TGTGCCAGCGTACAAGAGACCCAGTACTTC
TRBJ2-2 | TRBV18 | NA | NA | CAESPNTGELFF | TGTGCCGAAAGCCCTAACACCGGGGAGCTGTTTTTT
TRBJ2-3 | TRBV5-4 | NA | NA | CASSTDLQGLNTQYF | TGTGCCAGCAGCACCGACCTACAGGGCCTTAATACGCAGTATTTT
TRBJ1-2 | TRBV27 | NA | NA | CASSFNSHYGYTF | TGTGCCAGCAGTTTTAACAGTCACTATGGCTACACCTTC